This TCR beta chain appears in the sequencing data of a study of control samples from healthy donors and cancer patients. The repertoire was sequenced with immunoSEQ multiplex PCR; TCRdb's copy has only in-frame clones and lacks some. The sample consists of 400,000 to 450,000 clones, 90% of them appearing once. The germline V and J ends were trimmed by 8 bases and 5 bases, with 18 bases remaining between them. There are 14 residues in the CDR3. CDR1 and CDR2 (germline): SNHLY, FYNNEI. This clone was seen a handful of times. Source material: PBMCs. The chain joins TRBV2 to TRBJ1-2; perhaps TRBD1 as D (6 bases). The TCR was taken from a middle-aged man with head and neck cancer. The chain's CDR3 is CASEYADRPYGYTF. CDR3 nucleotide sequence: TGTGCCAGCGAATATGCCGACAGGCCTTATGGCTACACCTTC.